This T cell receptor (beta chain) was recovered during a study of cytomegalovirus exposure and HLA in healthy donors. PCR was performed using 60 Vbeta and 13 Jbeta primers. Assay: immunoSEQ multiplex PCR; the TCRdb copy retains only in-frame clones and omits some. The table lists 100,000 to 150,000 clones, approximately 80% of them singletons, with roughly 13% in the top ten. From germline, CDR1 is LNHDA and CDR2 SQIVND (reference sequence). The CDR3 consists of 14 residues. Trimming pared 6 bases from V and 6 bases from J, leaving 15 bases between. The clonotype was recovered from a woman aged 40 to 49 in good health and CMV-seropositive. This chain joins TRBV19 and TRBJ1-5; TRBD1 is a possible D gene (5 bases). Material: PBMCs. The CDR3 nucleotides are TGTGCCAGTAGCATTCGGACGGGGGGTCAGCCCCAGCATTTT. As protein: CASSIRTGGQPQHF.